This TCR beta chain was captured in a study of cytomegalovirus exposure and HLA in healthy donors. Overall study results and limits: Cytomegalovirus association was assigned to 170 or so TCR beta chains. Association of a missense DCLRE1C variant with TCR beta V- and J-gene trimming was reported in a later analysis. Later analysis reportedly placed an Asian-associated ancestry cluster below the approximately 730-donor mean in N-insertions.

Details on this clone: Its antigen is not identified.

60 Vbeta and 13 Jbeta primers were used in PCR. Libraries were prepared by immunoSEQ multiplex PCR; TCRdb keeps only in-frame clonotypes and omits some of them. The table lists 200,000 or so clones, just under 80% of them singletons. The CDR3 covers 13 residues. V was pared by 5 bases and J by 7 bases, with 11 bases between. Germline CDR1 is SNHLY and CDR2 is FYNNEI. Sequenced input: PBMCs. This chain connects TRBV2 to TRBJ2-2; a possible D gene is TRBD2 (7 bases). The origin of this receptor is a woman in her twenties or thirties in good health and CMV-seropositive. The CDR3 DNA follows: TGTGCCAGCAGTCCCGGGGGGCGCGGGGAGCTGTTTTTT. Its protein product is CASSPGGRGELFF. Full variable domain (outside the CDR3, taken from reference TRBV2 and TRBJ2-2): EPEVTQTPSHQVTQMGQEVILRCVPISNHLYFYWYRQILGQKVEFLVSFYNNEISEKSEIFDDQFSVERPDGSNFTLKIRSTKLEDSAMYFCASSPGGRGELFFGEGSRLTVL.